These 32 T cell receptor beta chains originate from one sample sequenced in a study of breast tumors, draining lymph nodes, adjacent tissues. Breast cancer patients provided tissue from their axillary draining lymph nodes. From the multiplex PCR reads, TCRdb called clonotypes with MiXCR, one entry per CDR3 protein. The sample lists 130,000 or so distinct CDR3 sequences; 21% were seen once. The source material was axillary lymph node tissue. These receptors were obtained from a female donor with breast cancer. Some clones in this sample may be carry-over from other donors' samples.

At least ten counts were recorded for this clonotype. The V and J genes are TRBV5-1 and TRBJ2-7; 8 positions match TRBD1. Germline CDR1 is SGHRS and CDR2 is YFSETQ. CDR3 length equals 16 residues. V shed 0 bases, J shed 3 bases, and the junction held 8 bases outside the gene matches. The CDR3 DNA reads as TGCGCCAGCAGCTTGGCCACGGACAGGGACCTCTACGAGCAGTACTTC. Protein product: CASSLATDRDLYEQYF.

The V and J genes are TRBV28 and TRBJ1-4; D call uncertain. Germline CDR1 and CDR2: MDHEN and SYDVKM. V lost 5 bases and J lost 3, with 10 bases in between. The CDR3 has 14 amino acids. In DNA, the CDR3 is TGTGCCAGCAGTCCCCCGGATTCTAATGAAAAACTGTTTTTT. It specifies CASSPPDSNEKLFF.

This clonotype was detected ten times or more. V gene TRBV5-1 combines with J gene TRBJ2-7, with D hard to call. Trimming took 0 bases from V and 0 from J, leaving 4 bases between them. Germline lookup yields CDR1 SGHRS and CDR2 YFSETQ. The CDR3 loop spans 13 amino acids. The CDR3 coding sequence is TGCGCCAGCAGCTTGGACATCTCCTACGAGCAGTACTTC. Protein: CASSLDISYEQYF. Together with reference TRBV5-1 and TRBJ2-7, the CDR3 gives the full variable domain: KAGVTQTPRYLIKTRGQQVTLSCSPISGHRSVSWYQQTPGQGLQFLFEYFSETQRNKGNFPGRFSGRQFSNSRSEMNVSTLELGDSALYLCASSLDISYEQYFGPGTRLTVT.

The chain couples TRBV5-1 to TRBJ2-3, with D perhaps TRBD1 or TRBD2 (5 bases each). The CDR3 extends over 16 amino acids. The V end lost 3 bases, the J end lost 2 bases, and 16 bases lay between the germline ends. Germline CDR1 is SGHRS and CDR2 is YFSETQ. CDR3 coding DNA: TGCGCCAGCAGCTCCGAGGGACGGCTGTACACAGATACGCAGTATTTT. It translates to CASSSEGRLYTDTQYF.

Notes on this clonotype: With a much larger clone just one base away, this may be a read error. As the CDR3 is not closed by the conserved phenylalanine or tryptophan, this likely results from a read error. V gene TRBV5-4 combines with J gene TRBJ2-3; TRBD2 matches 8 bases. Germline V gene data show CDR1 as SGHNT and CDR2 as YYREEE (reference sequence). The CDR3 consists of 15 residues. V dropped 5 bases and J dropped 1; count of bases not matched to a gene: 6. The chain's CDR3 is CASSPGGLGTDTQYY. For the CDR3, the DNA is TGTGCCAGCAGTCCGGGGGGACTAGGCACAGATACGCAGTATTAT.

This clonotype was counted at least ten times. The V call is TRBV6-2 or TRBV6-3, the J call TRBJ2-7; TRBD2 matches 11 bases. Looked up from germline, CDR1 is MNHEY and CDR2 is SVGEGT. Trimming removed 6 bases from V and 7 bases from J; junction bases left unmatched: 11. CDR3 length: 15 residues. The CDR3 DNA reads as TGTGCCAGCAGAACCTTAGCGGGAGGGCCGAGAGAGCAGTACTTC. This sequence encodes CASRTLAGGPREQYF.

To note about this clonotype: This may stem from a read error, because a much larger clone lies one nucleotide away. The final CDR3 position lacks the conserved phenylalanine or tryptophan, pointing to a likely read error. The V call is TRBV30, the J call TRBJ2-5, with TRBD2 identical over 7 bases. After removal of 0 bases from V and 4 bases from J, the junction contained 8 bases not matched to a gene. CDR3 size: 15 residues. The V gene's germline CDR1 is GTSNPN and CDR2 SVGIG (reference sequence). The CDR3 DNA follows: TGTGCCTGGAGTGTGAAGGGGAGGGGTGGAGAGACCCAGTACCTC. Its protein product is CAWSVKGRGGETQYL.

The genes are TRBV3-1 and TRBJ2-3; D is unclear. CDR3 size: 16 residues. Trimming shortened V by 0 bases and J by 3 bases, and 13 bases separated the two germline ends. Germline CDR1 LGHDT, CDR2 YNNKEL (reference sequence). CDR3 DNA: TGTGCCAGCAGCCAAGAAGGCCTAGTGGCGACAGATACGCAGTATTTT. This translates into CASSQEGLVATDTQYF.

This clonotype has ten or more counts. This rearrangement joins TRBV15 to TRBJ2-7; TRBD1 matches 8 bases. Trimming at V came to 0 bases and at J to 11 bases, leaving 6 bases not matched to a gene. Germline CDR1 is LNHNV and CDR2 is YYDKDF (reference sequence). CDR3 length: 13 amino acids. CDR3 in amino acids: CATSRELPGQEYF. Here the CDR3 DNA reads TGTGCCACCAGCAGAGAGCTACCGGGACAGGAGTACTTC. The full variable domain, in which reference TRBV15 and TRBJ2-7 provide the parts outside the CDR3, is DAMVIQNPRYQVTQFGKPVTLSCSQTLNHNVMYWYQQKSSQAPKLLFHYYDKDFNNEADTPDNFQSRRPNTSFCFLDIRSPGLGDTAMYLCATSRELPGQEYFGPGTRLTVT.

At least ten counts were recorded for this clonotype. The chain couples TRBV10-2 to TRBJ2-3, with TRBD2 identical over 7 bases. From germline, CDR1 is WSHSY and CDR2 SAAADI. The CDR3 is made up of 16 amino acids. J lost 0 bases, V lost 7 bases, and 10 bases had no gene match. The CDR3: CASKGGRGQSTDTQYF. The CDR3 nucleotides read TGCGCCAGCAAAGGCGGGAGAGGACAAAGCACAGATACGCAGTATTTT.

About this clonotype: One base away lies a much larger clone, so this may be a sequencing read error. The rearrangement uses TRBV6-4 and TRBJ2-3; D possibly corresponds to TRBD1 (5 bases). This CDR3 has 16 amino acids. Germline CDR1 and CDR2: MRHNA and SNTAGT. The CDR3 DNA is TGTGCCAGCAGTGACTCGACACCAACAGGCACAGGTACGCAGTATTTT. Translated, it gives CASSDSTPTGTGTQYF.

This clonotype was recorded many times. The V gene is TRBV18, the J gene TRBJ1-6; D may be TRBD1 (5 bases). The V end was cut by 2 bases, the J end by 7 bases, with 15 bases between. In germline, CDR1 is KGHSH, CDR2 LQKENI. The CDR3 sequence is 16 residues long. The CDR3 DNA reads TGTGCCAGCTCACCAACTCGGGACGTAGGGAATTCACCCCTCCACTTT. As protein: CASSPTRDVGNSPLHF.

This clonotype was found many times. The V call is TRBV7-3, the J call TRBJ1-2, with D possibly TRBD1 on 5 matching bases. The CDR3 has 15 amino acids. Germline V lookup: CDR1 SGHTA, CDR2 FQGTGA. The germline V and J ends were trimmed by 1 base and 3 bases, with 12 bases remaining between them. As DNA, the CDR3 is TGTGCCAGCAGCTTAAGGGGAGGGGTTGACTATGGCTACACCTTC. Translated: CASSLRGGVDYGYTF.

The chain is built from TRBV3-1 and TRBJ1-3; the D is unclear. Germline V lookup: CDR1 LGHDT, CDR2 YNNKEL (reference sequence). There are 16 residues in the CDR3. V lost 2 bases, J lost 2 bases, and 13 bases lay in between. The CDR3 region has the DNA TGTGCCAGCAGCCAAACCTTCACCGTCCCTGGAAACACCATATATTTT. It codes for CASSQTFTVPGNTIYF.

This clonotype turned up a few times. The chain uses TRBV7-6 and TRBJ1-2; 7 bases are shared with TRBD1. This CDR3 contains 16 residues. V was clipped by 0 bases and J by 8 bases; unmatched bases: 12. Germline CDR1 and CDR2: SGHVS and FNYEAQ. The CDR3 reads CASSLALQGELEGYTF. DNA of the CDR3: TGTGCCAGCAGCTTAGCGCTTCAGGGGGAGTTGGAGGGCTACACCTTC.

This clonotype was picked up a small number of times. The chain employs TRBV5-4 and TRBJ2-3; D not certain. Germline V gene lookup returns CDR1 SGHNT and CDR2 YYREEE (reference sequence). The CDR3 is 13 residues long. Between the trimmed V and J ends, which lost 0 bases and 6 bases, there was a span of 8 bases. CDR3 residues: CASSLGQVDTQYF. DNA of the CDR3: TGTGCCAGCAGCTTGGGCCAAGTGGATACGCAGTATTTT.

This clonotype was recorded at least ten times. J is TRBJ2-1 and V is TRBV15; TRBD2 might be the D (5 bases). CDR3 size: 15 residues. The ends were cut back, 5 bases at V and 8 bases at J, with 19 bases in the middle. CDR1 and CDR2 (germline): LNHNV, YYDKDF (reference sequence). The CDR3 is CATSRRRTRSDEQFF. CDR3 bases: TGTGCCACCAGCCGCAGGCGGACTCGGTCGGATGAGCAGTTCTTC.

Notes on this clonotype: A single base separates this from a much larger clone, so it may be a read error. The chain employs TRBV7-9 and TRBJ1-2; 12 bases are shared with TRBD1. V shed 5 bases and J 4 bases; nucleotides not matched to a gene: 5. Germline CDR1 is SEHNR and CDR2 is FQNEAQ (reference sequence). CDR3 size: 15 residues. The CDR3 DNA is TGTGCCAGCAGCCACGGGACAGGGGGCCCCTATGGCTACACCTTC. Its protein is CASSHGTGGPYGYTF.

This clonotype occurred many times. The chain is built from TRBV7-9 and TRBJ1-4, with D uncertain. The CDR3 loop spans 12 amino acids. CDR1 is SEHNR and CDR2 is FQNEAQ in the germline V gene (reference sequence). With 8 bases removed from V and 4 bases from J, the gap between germline ends came to 8 bases. In DNA, the CDR3 is TGTGCCAGCGGGATGCTTAATGAAAAACTGTTTTTT. Protein product: CASGMLNEKLFF.

This clonotype was seen at least ten times. This chain connects TRBV18 to TRBJ2-7; perhaps TRBD1 as D (5 bases). The CDR3 is 12 residues long. Looked up from germline, CDR1 is KGHSH and CDR2 is LQKENI. The V and J ends lost 4 bases and 7 bases respectively, with 11 bases between them. The DNA of the CDR3 is TGTGCCAGCTCACTCAGGGAAGGGGAGCAGTACTTC. This encodes CASSLREGEQYF.

This clonotype was recorded many times. V gene TRBV5-1 combines with J gene TRBJ2-7, with 10 nucleotides matching TRBD1. The CDR3 spans 14 residues. CDR1 and CDR2 (germline): SGHRS, YFSETQ. The ends lost 6 bases at V and 5 bases at J; junction bases unmatched: 8. The CDR3 is CASTLGTGDNEQYF. In DNA, the CDR3 is TGCGCCAGCACACTCGGGACAGGGGATAACGAGCAGTACTTC.

Concerning this clonotype itself: This may come from a read error, since a much larger clone is one base off. The chain joins TRBV9 to TRBJ2-2; a weak D match, TRBD2 (6 bases). Trimming stripped 5 bases from V and 6 bases from J, with 23 bases between. Germline-derived CDR1 and CDR2 are SGDLS and YYNGEE. The CDR3 extends over 17 amino acids. The CDR3, as DNA: TGTGCCAGCAGTCCTTTCTCTAATGGCGGGGAGGCCGGGGAGCTGTTTTTT. Its protein is CASSPFSNGGEAGELFF.

On this clonotype itself: A much larger clone differs by one base, so this may be a read error. The conserved closing phenylalanine or tryptophan is absent in this CDR3, likely reflecting a read error. The V gene is TRBV3-1, the J gene TRBJ2-5; D gene unclear. V was cut by 4 bases and J by 5 bases, with 17 bases left in between. This CDR3 comprises 15 residues. The germline CDR1 and CDR2 sequences are LGHDT and YNNKEL (reference sequence). Here the CDR3 DNA reads TGTGCCAGCAGCCGTCTTTTCGAGACGAGCGAGACCCAGTACTCC. Its translation is CASSRLFETSETQYS.

This clonotype was counted many times. The rearrangement links TRBV11-3 to TRBJ2-1; D possibly corresponds to TRBD2 (6 bases). The CDR3 is made up of 14 amino acids. Looked up from germline, CDR1 is SGHNT and CDR2 is YENEEA. V was clipped by 4 bases and J by 7 bases, with 14 bases between them. CDR3 sequence reads: CASSSEGLVNEQFF. CDR3 nucleotide sequence: TGTGCCAGCAGCTCGGAGGGCCTGGTGAATGAGCAGTTCTTC.

Concerning this clonotype itself: This may stem from a read error, because a much larger clone lies one nucleotide away. The V gene is TRBV11-2, the J gene TRBJ1-3; perhaps TRBD1 as D (5 bases). The V gene's germline CDR1 is SGHAT and CDR2 FQNNGV. CDR3 length: 13 amino acids. Here the CDR3 reads CAGSLTRGGTIYF. In DNA form, the CDR3 reads TGTGCCGGCAGCCTTACCCGGGGGGGCACCATATATTTT.

This clonotype was detected ten times or more. The rearrangement links TRBV5-1 to TRBJ2-7; D unclear. The V and J ends lost 4 bases and 1 base respectively, with 9 bases between them. This CDR3 is built from 13 residues. The germline V gene encodes CDR1 SGHRS and CDR2 YFSETQ. This chain's CDR3 is CASSLDGSYEQYF. CDR3 nucleotides: TGCGCCAGCAGCCTAGACGGATCCTACGAGCAGTACTTC.

This clonotype was recorded a few times. The rearrangement joins TRBV20-1 to TRBJ1-2; 8 bases are a match to TRBD1. This CDR3 is 15 amino acids long. Looked up from germline, CDR1 is DFQATT and CDR2 is SNEGSKA (reference sequence). The J segment lost 8 bases and the V segment lost 6 bases, leaving 17 bases of the junction unmatched. CDR3 bases: TGCAGTGCACGGGCCCCGGACAGGGTGAGGATGGGCTACACCTTC. Its protein is CSARAPDRVRMGYTF.

This clonotype has ten or more counts. V gene TRBV2 combines with J gene TRBJ1-5; 8 bases map to TRBD1. Trimming cost V 11 bases and J 5 bases; bases outside gene matches: 8. The V gene's germline CDR1 is SNHLY and CDR2 FYNNEI. The CDR3 consists of 13 residues. This CDR3 is CAGTDREDQPQHF. Here the CDR3 DNA reads TGTGCCGGCACGGACAGGGAGGATCAGCCCCAGCATTTT.

About this clonotype: This may arise from a read error, as a much more abundant clone is one base away. This chain links TRBV25-1 with TRBJ2-1; 8 bases match TRBD1. The V segment lost 8 bases and the J segment 3 bases; nucleotides outside the gene matches: 9. The V gene's germline CDR1 is MGHDK and CDR2 SYGVNS. This CDR3 has 15 amino acids. The CDR3 protein is CASPKTGVLYNEQFF. CDR3 in DNA: TGTGCCAGCCCTAAGACAGGGGTACTCTACAATGAGCAGTTCTTC. Full variable domain (outside the CDR3, taken from reference TRBV25-1 and TRBJ2-1): EADIYQTPRYLVIGTGKKITLECSQTMGHDKMYWYQQDPGMELHLIHYSYGVNSTEKGDLSSESTVSRIRTEHFPLTLESARPSHTSQYLCASPKTGVLYNEQFFGPGTRLTVL.

A word on this clonotype: One base away lies a much larger clone, so this may be a sequencing read error. The rearrangement links TRBV5-1 to TRBJ1-2; D remains ambiguous. CDR1 SGHRS and CDR2 YFSETQ come from the germline V gene. Deletions cut 1 base from V and 8 bases from J, with 9 bases between. The CDR3 contains 12 residues. CDR3 protein: CASSLLGEGYTF. CDR3 nucleotides: TGCGCCAGCAGCTTGCTTGGGGAAGGCTACACCTTC.

This clonotype occurred many times. For the CDR3, the DNA is TGTGCCAGCAGTTCCATAGCCGACCCCCACATTCCCTACGAGCAGTACTTC. Translating it yields CASSSIADPHIPYEQYF. The rearrangement uses TRBV28 and TRBJ2-7; D is unclear. CDR3 length equals 17 residues. The germline V gene encodes CDR1 MDHEN and CDR2 SYDVKM. Trimming shortened V by 4 bases and J by 2 bases, and 21 bases separated the two germline ends.

Points on this clonotype: A single base separates this from a much larger clone, so it may be a read error. This chain links TRBV11-2 with TRBJ2-3; 7 nucleotides match TRBD1. The CDR3 runs 16 residues. Germline assignment: CDR1 SGHAT and CDR2 FQNNGV. The CDR3 DNA is TGTGCCAGCAGCTTAGATAGGGGACAGCACACAGATACGCATTATTTT. It yields the protein CASSLDRGQHTDTHYF.